This TCR beta chain was recorded in a study of T cells in Graves' hyperthyroidism and ophthalmopathy. Study observations and caveats: Before onset, ophthalmopathy was predicted by the model a median 6.5 months earlier.

It was RNA transcripts that yielded the amplified TCR beta CDR3 regions. An initial round of RT-PCR targeting the TCR CDR3 relied on the HTBI primer set. TCRdb analysed the multiplex PCR reads with MiXCR anew, one entry per CDR3 protein. The table includes 530,000 or so distinct CDR3 sequences, 24% detected once. The CDR3 is made up of 16 amino acids. The germline gives CDR1 KGHSH, CDR2 LQKENI. Trimming at V came to 2 bases and at J to 2 bases, leaving 6 bases not matched to a gene. Each person with ophthalmopathy scored at least 3 on the Clinical Activity Score, reached NOSPECS grade 4 or higher, and had been ill under 3 months. Not enrolled were patients with uncontrolled infection, other autoimmune disease, pregnancy or lactation. This clonotype was counted at least ten times. Its antigen is still unknown.

The receptor's source is a woman aged 25-40 years with Graves' ophthalmopathy. The specimen sequenced was blood. This chain joins TRBV18 and TRBJ1-1; 9 positions agree with TRBD1. The CDR3 loop is CASSPVTDRGNTEAFF. CDR3 DNA sequence: TGTGCCAGCTCACCAGTGACGGACAGGGGAAACACTGAAGCTTTCTTT. The variable domain in full, with the rest retrieved from reference TRBV18 and TRBJ1-1, is NAGVMQNPRHLVRRRGQEARLRCSPMKGHSHVYWYRQLPEEGLKFMVYLQKENIIDESGMPKERFSAEFPKEGPSILRIQQVVRGDSAAYFCASSPVTDRGNTEAFFGQGTRLTVV.